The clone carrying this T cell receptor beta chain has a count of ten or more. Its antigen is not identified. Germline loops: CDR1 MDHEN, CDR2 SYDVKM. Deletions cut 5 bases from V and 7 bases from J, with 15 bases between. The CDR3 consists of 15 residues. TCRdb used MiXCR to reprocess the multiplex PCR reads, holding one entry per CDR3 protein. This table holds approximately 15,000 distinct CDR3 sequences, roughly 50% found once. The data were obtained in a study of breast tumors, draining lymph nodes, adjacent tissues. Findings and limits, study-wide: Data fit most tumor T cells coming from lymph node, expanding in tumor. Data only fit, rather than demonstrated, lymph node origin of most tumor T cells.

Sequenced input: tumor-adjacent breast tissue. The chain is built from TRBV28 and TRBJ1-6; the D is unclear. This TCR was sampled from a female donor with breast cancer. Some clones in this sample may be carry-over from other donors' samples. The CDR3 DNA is TGTGCCAGCAGTACCGGGCCCCTGGCCAATTCACCCCTCCACTTT. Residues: CASSTGPLANSPLHF.